Shown below are 27 T cell receptor beta chains from a single sample sequenced in a study of chemoradiotherapy in HPV16-positive cancers. The method was immunoSEQ multiplex PCR; TCRdb's version includes in-frame clones alone and lacks a portion of them. This repertoire shows 14,000 or so clones, 69% found once; its top ten account for approximately 18%. The specimen was collected from a patient who underwent chemoradiotherapy. Receptor source: a human donor with HPV-associated anogenital cancer.

In this sample, this clone turned up a few times. The chain carries TRBV2 and TRBJ1-2, with 8 positions matching TRBD1. The CDR3 contains 16 residues. The J segment lost 3 bases and the V segment lost 4 bases, leaving 10 bases of the junction unmatched. Germline CDR1 and CDR2: SNHLY and FYNNEI. The DNA for the CDR3 is TGTGCCAGCAGTGGGGGCGCAGACAGGGGTGACTATGGCTACACCTTC. Translating gives CASSGGADRGDYGYTF.

The V gene is TRBV7-2, the J gene TRBJ1-6; unclear D gene. The length of the CDR3 is 12 residues. Germline-derived CDR1 and CDR2 are SGHTA and FQGNSA. Trimming stripped 5 bases from V and 11 bases from J, with 10 bases between. CDR3 protein: CASSPWGAPLHF. The CDR3 coding sequence is TGTGCCAGCAGCCCTTGGGGAGCACCCCTCCACTTT.

The chain combines TRBV5-4 with TRBJ1-2, with TRBD1 matching 10 bases. Germline lookup yields CDR1 SGHNT and CDR2 YYREEE (reference sequence). The CDR3 has 16 amino acids. The J segment lost 2 bases and the V segment lost 0 bases, leaving 4 bases of the junction unmatched. The DNA of the CDR3 is TGTGCCAGCAGCTTGGGGACGGGACAGGGGAACTATGGCTACACCTTC. This translates into CASSLGTGQGNYGYTF.

CDR3 loop: CASTETRGAKLFF. Written as DNA, the CDR3 is TGTGCCAGCACCGAAACCCGGGGGGCGAAACTGTTTTTT. The chain has TRBV2 and TRBJ1-4; D is perhaps TRBD1 (6 bases). The CDR3 sequence is 13 residues long. Per germline, CDR1 SNHLY and CDR2 FYNNEI. V was cut by 7 bases and J by 11 bases, with 17 bases left in between.

The chain recombines TRBV4-1 with TRBJ2-6; no clear D. This CDR3 contains 17 residues. V gave up 0 bases and J gave up 2 bases, with 11 bases separating them. The germline gives CDR1 MGHRA, CDR2 YSYEKL. The CDR3 sequence: CASSQELTSTGANVLTF. In DNA, the CDR3 is TGCGCCAGCAGCCAAGAATTAACATCCACTGGGGCCAACGTCCTGACTTTC.

The chain joins TRBV6-1 to TRBJ2-7; 7 bases align to TRBD2. V lost 2 bases to trimming and J lost 3 bases; unmatched junction nucleotides: 10. The CDR3 sequence is 16 residues long. The germline gives CDR1 MNHNS, CDR2 SASEGT. The CDR3 region has the DNA TGTGCCAGCAGTGAAACGGGAGGAGGAAGTAACTACGAGCAGTACTTC. It yields the protein CASSETGGGSNYEQYF.

V usage is TRBV20-1 and J usage is TRBJ2-7; D is unresolved. Germline V gene lookup returns CDR1 DFQATT and CDR2 SNEGSKA (reference sequence). The ends were cut back, 5 bases at V and 3 bases at J, with 8 bases in the middle. This CDR3 is 11 amino acids long. The CDR3 DNA follows: TGCAGTGCTGCGTCAAACTACGAGCAGTACTTC. The encoded protein is CSAASNYEQYF.

The rearrangement links TRBV9 to TRBJ1-2; TRBD1 agrees at 7 bases. The CDR3 is 15 residues long. The germline gives CDR1 SGDLS, CDR2 YYNGEE. V was pared by 3 bases and J by 0 bases, with 5 bases of the junction left unmatched. CDR3 in DNA: TGTGCCAGCAGCGGGGGGGACAGTTCTAACTATGGCTACACCTTC. It specifies CASSGGDSSNYGYTF.

The sample holds a few counts of this clone. The genes are TRBV9 and TRBJ1-1; D gene uncertain. The CDR3 covers 14 residues. V was cut by 0 bases and J by 1 base, with 7 bases left in between. Germline loops: CDR1 SGDLS, CDR2 YYNGEE. The CDR3 protein is CASSVGLENTEAFF. CDR3 bases: TGTGCCAGCAGCGTAGGACTGGAGAACACTGAAGCTTTCTTT. Based on the CDR3 plus reference TRBV9 and TRBJ1-1, the full variable domain is DSGVTQTPKHLITATGQRVTLRCSPRSGDLSVYWYQQSLDQGLQFLIQYYNGEERAKGNILERFSAQQFPDLHSELNLSSLELGDSALYFCASSVGLENTEAFFGQGTRLTVV.

The chain carries TRBV2 and TRBJ1-1; 7 positions match TRBD1. The CDR3 has 14 amino acids. The V segment lost 8 bases and the J segment 6 bases; nucleotides outside the gene matches: 12. CDR1 and CDR2 (germline): SNHLY, FYNNEI. CDR3 DNA sequence: TGTGCCAGCCACAACAACAGGGGAAGGCCTGAAGCTTTCTTT. Translating gives CASHNNRGRPEAFF.

This rearrangement joins TRBV29-1 to TRBJ2-6; possibly TRBD1 for D (6 bases). Per germline, CDR1 SQVTM and CDR2 ANQGSEA. Trimming pared 6 bases from V and 3 bases from J, leaving 9 bases between. The CDR3 consists of 13 residues. DNA of the CDR3: TGCAGCGTAGGACAGTATGGGGCCAACGTCCTGACTTTC. It yields the protein CSVGQYGANVLTF. Full variable domain (missing parts from reference TRBV29-1 and TRBJ2-6): SAVISQKPSRDICQRGTSLTIQCQVDSQVTMMFWYRQQPGQSLTLIATANQGSEATYESGFVIDKFPISRPNLTFSTLTVSNMSPEDSSIYLCSVGQYGANVLTFGAGSRLTVL.

This sequence joins TRBV18 and TRBJ1-1, with TRBD1 as a possible D gene (6 bases). With 3 bases removed from V and 0 bases from J, the gap between germline ends came to 20 bases. Germline loops: CDR1 KGHSH, CDR2 LQKENI. This CDR3 is 18 amino acids long. The CDR3 sequence is CASSPTSGRGGMNTEAFF. CDR3 nucleotides: TGTGCCAGCTCACCGACTTCGGGCAGGGGCGGGATGAACACTGAAGCTTTCTTT.

V is TRBV10-2 and J is TRBJ2-5; 12 bases match TRBD2. The CDR3 runs 15 residues. After removal of 6 bases from V and 4 bases from J, the junction contained 6 bases not matched to a gene. CDR1 and CDR2 (germline): WSHSY, SAAADI. CDR3 DNA: TGCGCCAGCAGCCGGCTAGCGGGGGGGGTAGAGACCCAGTACTTC. Translated, it gives CASSRLAGGVETQYF.

This chain links TRBV6-5 with TRBJ2-7; unclear D gene. CDR3 size: 15 residues. The germline CDR1 and CDR2 sequences are MNHEY and SVGAGI. Deletions cut 6 bases from V and 0 bases from J, with 15 bases between. The CDR3 DNA reads TGTGCCAGCAGCCTGGGTCCTCCAGACTCCTACGAGCAGTACTTC. It specifies CASSLGPPDSYEQYF.

This rearrangement joins TRBV19 to TRBJ1-1, with TRBD1 matching over 10 bases. The CDR3 is 14 residues long. Per germline, CDR1 LNHDA and CDR2 SQIVND (reference sequence). V gave up 6 bases and J gave up 3 bases; unmatched junction bases: 4. In DNA form, the CDR3 reads TGTGCCAGTAGGACAGGGGGCAAAGACACTGAAGCTTTCTTT. Amino acid sequence: CASRTGGKDTEAFF.

The CDR3 reads CASSQSRGTSYNEQFF. In DNA, the CDR3 is TGCGCCAGCAGCCAAAGTCGGGGCACAAGTTACAATGAGCAGTTCTTC. V gene TRBV5-1 combines with J gene TRBJ2-1; D may be TRBD1 or TRBD2 (5 bases each). Germline CDR1 is SGHRS and CDR2 is YFSETQ. The V end lost 4 bases, the J end lost 4 bases, and 18 bases lay between the germline ends. The length of the CDR3 is 16 residues. Together with reference TRBV5-1 and TRBJ2-1, the CDR3 gives the full variable domain: KAGVTQTPRYLIKTRGQQVTLSCSPISGHRSVSWYQQTPGQGLQFLFEYFSETQRNKGNFPGRFSGRQFSNSRSEMNVSTLELGDSALYLCASSQSRGTSYNEQFFGPGTRLTVL.

The V gene is TRBV27, the J gene TRBJ2-1, with 7 positions matching TRBD1. The CDR3 contains 15 residues. The germline CDR1 and CDR2 sequences are MNHEY and SMNVEV (reference sequence). The J segment lost 0 bases and the V segment lost 3 bases, leaving 2 bases of the junction unmatched. The CDR3 spells CASSFRDSSYNEQFF. The CDR3 DNA follows: TGTGCCAGCAGTTTCCGGGACAGCTCCTACAATGAGCAGTTCTTC.

The V and J genes are TRBV27 and TRBJ1-2; 8 bases are a match to TRBD1. The J segment lost 3 bases and the V segment lost 3 bases, leaving 6 bases of the junction unmatched. The germline V gene has CDR1 MNHEY and CDR2 SMNVEV (reference sequence). The CDR3 has 15 amino acids. The CDR3 is CASSFRGQGYYGYTF. CDR3 coding DNA: TGTGCCAGCAGTTTTCGAGGACAGGGTTACTATGGCTACACCTTC.

The table lists this clone with a few counts. V usage is TRBV30 and J usage is TRBJ2-2; D remains unclear. The CDR3 runs 11 residues. The V gene's germline CDR1 is GTSNPN and CDR2 SVGIG (reference sequence). Trimming cost V 2 bases and J 3 bases, with 1 base left between them. DNA for the CDR3: TGTGCCTGGAGTTACACCGGGGAGCTGTTTTTT. As protein: CAWSYTGELFF. Using reference TRBV30 and TRBJ2-2 for the parts outside the CDR3, the full variable domain is SQTIHQWPATLVQPVGSPLSLECTVEGTSNPNLYWYRQAAGRGLQLLFYSVGIGQISSEVPQNLSASRPQDRQFILSSKKLLLSDSGFYLCAWSYTGELFFGEGSRLTVL.

J is TRBJ1-2 and V is TRBV28, with D perhaps TRBD1 (5 bases). CDR1 MDHEN and CDR2 SYDVKM come from the germline V gene. V lost 8 bases and J 10 bases, leaving 17 bases between the germline ends. This CDR3 is built from 12 residues. The CDR3 protein is CASSLRGRDYTF. The CDR3 nucleotides are TGTGCCAGCTCACTCCGGGGCAGGGACTACACCTTC.

The V call is TRBV18, the J call TRBJ1-4; D may be TRBD1 (5 bases). CDR3 length: 14 residues. With 8 bases removed from V and 4 bases from J, the gap between germline ends came to 14 bases. Germline V gene sequence: CDR1 KGHSH, CDR2 LQKENI. This CDR3 reads CASARQSGNEKLFF. In nucleotides, the CDR3 is TGTGCCAGCGCAAGACAGTCCGGTAATGAAAAACTGTTTTTT. Full variable domain (rest looked up from reference TRBV18 and TRBJ1-4): NAGVMQNPRHLVRRRGQEARLRCSPMKGHSHVYWYRQLPEEGLKFMVYLQKENIIDESGMPKERFSAEFPKEGPSILRIQQVVRGDSAAYFCASARQSGNEKLFFGSGTQLSVL.

The genes are TRBV5-1 and TRBJ2-2; TRBD2 is a possible D gene (5 bases). Germline CDR1 SGHRS, CDR2 YFSETQ. This CDR3 is 13 amino acids long. The V end was cut by 1 base, the J end by 7 bases, with 8 bases between. The CDR3 DNA sequence: TGCGCCAGCAGCTTGTGGGAGAGCGGGGAGCTGTTTTTT. Translation: CASSLWESGELFF.

Comment on this clone: Additional DNA sequences in this sample encode the identical CDR3. For the CDR3, the DNA is TGTGCCAGCAGTGAAACAGGGAACTATGGCTACACCTTC. Translation gives CASSETGNYGYTF. The chain joins TRBV2 to TRBJ1-2; tentative D call: TRBD1 (6 bases). Germline V lookup: CDR1 SNHLY, CDR2 FYNNEI. V was cut by 2 bases and J by 2 bases, with 6 bases left in between. This CDR3 has 13 residues.

The chain uses TRBV5-1 and TRBJ2-5, with D perhaps matching TRBD1 or TRBD2 (6 bases each). The V gene lost 0 bases and the J gene lost 4 bases, with 13 bases spanning the gap. Germline lookup yields CDR1 SGHRS and CDR2 YFSETQ. The CDR3 spans 15 residues. The CDR3: CASSLVSGGPETQYF. CDR3 sequence (DNA): TGCGCCAGCAGCTTGGTTTCCGGGGGCCCAGAGACCCAGTACTTC.

A note on this clone: Mismatch with germline at one junction end may stem from a read error. The chain recombines TRBV20-1 with TRBJ1-2; no definite D call. This CDR3 comprises 8 residues. Looked up from germline, CDR1 is DFQATT and CDR2 is SNEGSKA (reference sequence). CDR3 sequence reads: CSARVPAF. The CDR3 DNA follows: TGCAGTGCTAGAGTCCCCGCCTTC.

This clone was found a few times. This sequence joins TRBV29-1 and TRBJ2-2; D is perhaps TRBD2 (7 bases). CDR1 and CDR2 (germline): SQVTM, ANQGSEA. The CDR3 contains 13 residues. Trimming left V 5 bases short and J 5 bases short, with 12 bases between. CDR3 loop: CSVRGAGTGELFF. As DNA, the CDR3 is TGCAGCGTTCGGGGGGCCGGAACCGGGGAGCTGTTTTTT.

This clone was seen a few times. V and J are TRBV21-1 and TRBJ1-2. TRBV21-1 is annotated as a pseudogene. The CDR3 is made up of 14 amino acids. The CDR3 region has the DNA TGTGCCAGCAGCAAAAGGGGAGGTTCCTATGGCTACACCTTC. Its translation is CASSKRGGSYGYTF.